This is a list of T cell receptor beta chains from one sample in a study of T cells in Graves' hyperthyroidism and ophthalmopathy. TCRdb re-called the multiplex PCR reads with MiXCR, one entry per CDR3 protein. This sample yields 600,000 to 700,000 distinct CDR3 sequences, of which about 45% are seen a single time; under 8.5% belongs to the top ten. Sequenced sample: peripheral blood or thyroid tissue (not recorded which). These receptors were collected from an adult man with Graves' disease, either hyperthyroidism or ophthalmopathy (not recorded which). CDR3s include the opening cysteine and the closing phenylalanine or tryptophan. A D gene is named only where the DNA matches it firmly. Clone size is not always given. Where it is, it says once, few, many or a class for expanded clones.

d_call	clone_size	v_call	j_call	cdr3_nt	cdr3_aa
TRBD1	many	TRBV7-8	TRBJ1-1	TGTGCCAGCAGCTCGGGACAGCACACTGAAGCTTTCTTT	CASSSGQHTEAFF
NA	NA	TRBV6-5	TRBJ1-2	TGTGCCAGCAGAGAAGGACGTGGCTACACCTTC	CASREGRGYTF
TRBD1	few	TRBV25-1	TRBJ2-7	TGTGCCAGCAGTTCCACGGGACAGGGTGGGTACGAGCAGTACTTC	CASSSTGQGGYEQYF
TRBD1	few	TRBV7-9	TRBJ1-2	TGTGCCAGCAGCCAAGAGTGGGGGACAGTACACACCTTC	CASSQEWGTVHTF
TRBD1	few	TRBV29-1	TRBJ1-6	TGCAGCGTTGCGCAGGGGGCTGCCTCTATCTCCTATAATTCACCCCTCCACTTT	CSVAQGAASISYNSPLHF
NA	NA	TRBV15	TRBJ1-5	TGTGCCACCAGCAGGATACAGGGATACGAGCAGCCCCAGCATTTT	CATSRIQGYEQPQHF
NA	NA	TRBV7-9	TRBJ2-7	TGTGCCAGCAGCTCCCGGGACAATTCCTACGAGCAGTACTTC	CASSSRDNSYEQYF
TRBD1	many	TRBV6-5	TRBJ1-2	TGTGCCAGCAGAGGGACAGGCCTCTATGGCTACACCTTC	CASRGTGLYGYTF
NA	NA	TRBV19	TRBJ1-5	TGTGCCAGTAGTATAGGAGGAGTCGGGCCCCAGCATTTT	CASSIGGVGPQHF
NA	NA	TRBV15	TRBJ1-5	TGTGCCACCAAAAGGGGGGGTGTACGAGGCGAGCATTTT	CATKRGGVRGEHF
NA	few	TRBV20-1	TRBJ1-2	TGCAGTGCTAGAGACCGGGGGGCGCTTGGCTACACCTTC	CSARDRGALGYTF
NA	NA	TRBV5-1	TRBJ2-5	TGCGCCAGCAGCTTGGAGGCGGGGGCGTCCGGGACCCAGTACTTC	CASSLEAGASGTQYF
NA	few	TRBV5-1	TRBJ1-2	TGCGCCAGCAGCTCCGGGACGGACGTGACTAACTATGGCTACACCTTC	CASSSGTDVTNYGYTF
NA	many	TRBV7-9	TRBJ1-2	TGTGCCAGCAGCTTAATAACAGCCTATGGCTACACCTTC	CASSLITAYGYTF
NA	few	TRBV5-1	TRBJ1-2	TGCGCCAGCAGCTTGGACAGTAGCCTTAGACGGGGCTACACCTTC	CASSLDSSLRRGYTF
NA	NA	TRBV7-9	TRBJ1-4	TGTGCCAGCTCTCTAGCTTGGCACGGAGCAACTAATGAAAAACTGTTTTTT	CASSLAWHGATNEKLFF
TRBD1	NA	TRBV24-1	TRBJ1-2	TGTGCCCCTAGGACAGGGGTATCGGGCGGCTACACCTTC	CAPRTGVSGGYTF
NA	NA	TRBV10-3	TRBJ1-4	TGTGCCATCAGGGACGGAGATGAAAAACTGTTTTTT	CAIRDGDEKLFF